A single sample gave rise to the 29 T cell receptor beta chains below, sequenced in a study of identical twins. MiXCR, applied by TCRdb to the 5' RACE reads, yields one record per CDR3 protein. The data show roughly 570,000 distinct CDR3 sequences, approximately 9.6% seen once. A further study also used this sample, focusing on yellow fever vaccine responses in identical twins.

The material sequenced was PBMCs. The receptors were gathered from a woman under 30 in good health.

The table lists this clonotype with many counts. This chain links TRBV6-1 with TRBJ1-3, with D perhaps matching TRBD1 (6 bases). There are 16 residues in the CDR3. The V and J ends lost 6 bases and 1 base respectively, with 16 bases between them. Germline V lookup: CDR1 MNHNS, CDR2 SASEGT. The CDR3 DNA reads TGTGCCAGCAGCTTGACAGGAATCGGTTCTGGAAACACCATATATTTT. This gives the protein CASSLTGIGSGNTIYF.

The rearrangement links TRBV12-3 or TRBV12-4 to TRBJ2-1; D tentatively fits TRBD1 or TRBD2 (5 bases each). V was trimmed by 3 bases and J by 7 bases, leaving 16 bases between them. This CDR3 region has 15 residues. The CDR3 here is CASSLRAGKRNEQFF. DNA of the CDR3: TGTGCCAGCAGTTTGAGGGCAGGGAAAAGGAATGAGCAGTTCTTC.

V usage is TRBV6-2 or TRBV6-3 and J usage is TRBJ2-5; D is ambiguous. This CDR3 region has 15 residues. Trimming shortened V by 0 bases and J by 2 bases, and 10 bases separated the two germline ends. Germline lookup yields CDR1 MNHEY and CDR2 SVGEGT. The CDR3 DNA is TGTGCCAGCAGTTACTCAGCCAGGCAGCAAGAGACCCAGTACTTC. Its protein is CASSYSARQQETQYF.

This clonotype was counted only a few times. The V and J genes are TRBV20-1 and TRBJ2-1; TRBD1 agrees at 8 bases. With 5 bases clipped from V and 9 bases from J, the junction kept 6 bases outside the gene matches. From germline, CDR1 is DFQATT and CDR2 SNEGSKA (reference sequence). There are 12 residues in the CDR3. The CDR3 region has the DNA TGCAGTGCTTATGACAGGGGAGTTGAGCAGTTCTTC. Translated, it gives CSAYDRGVEQFF.

This clonotype was counted ten times or more. The gene calls are TRBV7-8 and TRBJ2-3; unclear D gene. The V end lost 4 bases, the J end lost 1 base, and 12 bases lay between the germline ends. There are 15 residues in the CDR3. Germline CDR1 SGHVS, CDR2 FQNEAQ. This CDR3 reads CASSSWVGGTDTQYF. CDR3 DNA: TGTGCCAGCAGCTCCTGGGTTGGGGGCACAGATACGCAGTATTTT.

The sample holds a few counts of this clonotype. The V call is TRBV18, the J call TRBJ2-3; D call uncertain. Germline assignment: CDR1 KGHSH and CDR2 LQKENI. Trimming shortened V by 6 bases and J by 0 bases, and 10 bases separated the two germline ends. This CDR3 is built from 14 residues. CDR3 loop: CASSYKPSTDTQYF. Written as DNA, the CDR3 is TGTGCCAGCTCGTACAAGCCTAGCACAGATACGCAGTATTTT.

This clonotype has just a few counts. The genes are TRBV5-6 and TRBJ2-7; D possibly corresponds to TRBD2 (5 bases). CDR1 and CDR2 from the germline V gene are SGHDT and YYEEEE. The CDR3 has 13 amino acids. The V and J ends lost 1 base and 2 bases respectively, with 7 bases between them. The CDR3 region has the DNA TGTGCCAGCAGCTTGTGGGAGCCCTACGAGCAGTACTTC. It translates to CASSLWEPYEQYF.

Many counts were recorded for this clonotype. The chain joins TRBV28 to TRBJ2-7; 10 bases align to TRBD2. J gave up 4 bases and V 3 bases, and 9 bases lay outside the gene matches. Germline CDR1 and CDR2: MDHEN and SYDVKM. The CDR3 loop spans 16 amino acids. The CDR3 sequence: CASSFRLAGAWYEQYF. The CDR3 DNA reads as TGTGCCAGCAGTTTTCGGCTAGCGGGAGCTTGGTACGAGCAGTACTTC. Drawing the rest from reference TRBV28 and TRBJ2-7, the complete variable domain is DVKVTQSSRYLVKRTGEKVFLECVQDMDHENMFWYRQDPGLGLRLIYFSYDVKMKEKGDIPEGYSVSREKKERFSLILESASTNQTSMYLCASSFRLAGAWYEQYFGPGTRLTVT.

The V and J genes are TRBV10-3 and TRBJ2-7; 9 bases agree with TRBD2. The junction had 5 bases not matched to a gene; V was cut back by 3 bases and J by 5 bases. The CDR3 loop spans 14 amino acids. CDR1 ENHRY and CDR2 SYGVKD come from the germline V gene. In DNA form, the CDR3 reads TGTGCCATCAGTGATCGCGGGAGGGGCCACGAGCAGTACTTC. It yields the protein CAISDRGRGHEQYF.

There are many counts of this clonotype. The chain has TRBV2 and TRBJ2-5; TRBD2 is a possible D gene (5 bases). With 1 base removed from V and 4 bases from J, the gap between germline ends came to 7 bases. The CDR3 extends over 13 amino acids. Looked up from germline, CDR1 is SNHLY and CDR2 is FYNNEI. CDR3 DNA sequence: TGTGCCAGCAGTGAAGGCCGGGGAGAGACCCAGTACTTC. Its protein is CASSEGRGETQYF.

This clonotype was seen only once. The rearrangement uses TRBV7-2 and TRBJ2-7; 12 bases agree with TRBD2. The CDR3 sequence is 15 residues long. With 4 bases clipped from V and 3 bases from J, the junction kept 4 bases outside the gene matches. Germline values: CDR1 SGHTA, CDR2 FQGNSA. This CDR3 is CASSYLAGGVYEQYF. In nucleotides, the CDR3 is TGTGCCAGCAGCTACCTAGCGGGGGGGGTCTACGAGCAGTACTTC. Variable domain in full (rest from reference TRBV7-2 and TRBJ2-7): GAGVSQSPSNKVTEKGKDVELRCDPISGHTALYWYRQSLGQGLEFLIYFQGNSAPDKSGLPSDRFSAERTGGSVSTLTIQRTQQEDSAVYLCASSYLAGGVYEQYFGPGTRLTVT.

This clonotype was seen more than once but under ten times. The genes are TRBV6-1 and TRBJ2-5, with 14 positions matching TRBD2. From germline, CDR1 is MNHNS and CDR2 SASEGT. J lost 2 bases, V lost 5 bases, and 7 bases had no gene match. The CDR3 loop spans 17 amino acids. The CDR3 bases are TGTGCCAGCAGTAGGACTAGCGGGGGGCCGGAGCAAGAGACCCAGTACTTC. Amino acids: CASSRTSGGPEQETQYF.

This clonotype was observed a handful of times. The rearrangement links TRBV6-5 to TRBJ2-7, with D perhaps TRBD2 (7 bases). The CDR3 runs 15 residues. Deletions cut 0 bases from V and 6 bases from J, with 15 bases between. From germline, CDR1 is MNHEY and CDR2 SVGAGI. This CDR3 is CASSYSRFGGLEQYF. For the CDR3, the DNA is TGTGCCAGCAGTTACTCTCGTTTCGGGGGGCTCGAGCAGTACTTC.

This clonotype was recorded many times. The J gene is TRBJ2-2, the V gene TRBV7-8, with a possible D match to TRBD2 (5 bases). V was trimmed by 8 bases and J by 1 base, leaving 17 bases between them. Germline V gene sequence: CDR1 SGHVS, CDR2 FQNEAQ. The CDR3 contains 16 residues. CDR3 sequence: CASEGLSTQNTGELFF. The CDR3 DNA reads TGTGCCAGCGAGGGCCTCTCGACGCAGAACACCGGGGAGCTGTTTTTT.

The rearrangement links TRBV27 to TRBJ2-7; 8 bases agree with TRBD2. Losses at the gene ends were 0 bases for V and 0 bases for J; bases not matched to a gene: 7. In germline, CDR1 is MNHEY, CDR2 SMNVEV (reference sequence). This CDR3 contains 17 residues. CDR3 coding DNA: TGTGCCAGCAGTTTATCAACGGTTAGCGGGGACTCCTACGAGCAGTACTTC. Residues: CASSLSTVSGDSYEQYF.

This clonotype was counted a few times. J is TRBJ2-7 and V is TRBV29-1; the D call may be TRBD1 or TRBD2 (5 bases each). The germline CDR1 and CDR2 sequences are SQVTM and ANQGSEA. CDR3 length: 12 residues. V was shortened by 3 bases and J by 5 bases, with 11 bases between the two germline ends. CDR3 in DNA: TGCAGCGTTGAGGGGGATAGCGACGAGCAGTACTTC. This translates into CSVEGDSDEQYF.

J is TRBJ2-3 and V is TRBV9, with 8 bases that match TRBD2. This CDR3 comprises 15 residues. Germline CDR1 SGDLS, CDR2 YYNGEE. V dropped 6 bases and J dropped 4; count of bases not matched to a gene: 10. The CDR3 is CASNPGTRIPDTQYF. The CDR3 DNA sequence: TGTGCCAGCAACCCCGGGACTAGGATCCCAGATACGCAGTATTTT.

This clonotype came up a few times. J is TRBJ2-7 and V is TRBV15; 14 nucleotides line up with TRBD2. Per germline, CDR1 LNHNV and CDR2 YYDKDF (reference sequence). The ends lost 1 base at V and 5 bases at J; junction bases unmatched: 7. This CDR3 spans 17 amino acids. The CDR3 DNA reads as TGTGCCACCAGCAGAGGGTATCGGGGACTAGCGGGAGACGAGCAGTACTTC. Translating gives CATSRGYRGLAGDEQYF.

The sample holds many counts of this clonotype. The chain recombines TRBV29-1 with TRBJ2-1, with a weak D call TRBD2 (6 bases). V lost 1 base and J lost 2, with 15 bases in between. This CDR3 has 16 amino acids. The germline V gene encodes CDR1 SQVTM and CDR2 ANQGSEA. CDR3 bases: TGCAGCGTTGAAGGGCTGGTAGCGGAGCCCTACAATGAGCAGTTCTTC. It codes for CSVEGLVAEPYNEQFF.

This clonotype has only a few counts. The chain is built from TRBV29-1 and TRBJ2-7; the D is unclear. V lost 4 bases, J lost 10 bases, and 17 bases lay in between. The CDR3 contains 12 residues. CDR1 and CDR2 from the germline V gene are SQVTM and ANQGSEA. The CDR3 sequence: CSVAVGNYGQYF. Here the CDR3 DNA reads TGCAGCGTTGCTGTAGGCAATTACGGACAGTACTTC.

J is TRBJ1-2 and V is TRBV11-2; D possibly corresponds to TRBD1 (6 bases). V lost 4 bases and J lost 8, with 17 bases in between. The CDR3 has 14 residues. From germline, CDR1 is SGHAT and CDR2 FQNNGV. The CDR3 DNA reads TGTGCCAGCAGCTCTAGTACGGGGGGCTGGGGCTACACCTTC. Amino acid sequence: CASSSSTGGWGYTF.

This sequence joins TRBV27 and TRBJ1-6, with unresolved D. Germline assignment: CDR1 MNHEY and CDR2 SMNVEV (reference sequence). V lost 2 bases and J lost 8, with 10 bases in between. The CDR3 extends over 14 amino acids. The CDR3 region is CASSLGRMDSPLHF. The CDR3 nucleotides are TGTGCCAGCAGTTTAGGGAGGATGGATTCACCCCTCCACTTT.

The chain recombines TRBV4-3 with TRBJ2-3; a weak D match, TRBD2 (5 bases). Germline V gene data show CDR1 as LGHNA and CDR2 as YSLEER. V lost 0 bases and J lost 0, with 19 bases in between. The CDR3 is 19 amino acids. Here the CDR3 reads CASSQDSRPGTFSTDTQYF. Here the CDR3 DNA reads TGCGCCAGCAGCCAAGATTCTCGTCCGGGAACTTTTAGCACAGATACGCAGTATTTT.

In this sample, this clonotype turned up a few times. The chain carries TRBV6-1 and TRBJ2-1, with 13 bases fitting TRBD2. CDR1 is MNHNS, CDR2 SASEGT, per germline. The junction had 6 bases not matched to a gene; V was cut back by 4 bases and J by 9 bases. The CDR3 runs to 15 residues. As DNA, the CDR3 is TGTGCCAGCAGTGGACTAGCGGGGGGCCAGGGTGAGCAGTTCTTC. This sequence encodes CASSGLAGGQGEQFF.

This clonotype was counted only a few times. V is TRBV6-5 and J is TRBJ1-5; D unclear. The V gene's germline CDR1 is MNHEY and CDR2 SVGAGI. Between the trimmed V and J ends, which lost 0 bases and 4 bases, there was a span of 13 bases. The CDR3 length is 16 residues. The chain's CDR3 is CASSYSGRSGNQPQHF. In nucleotides, the CDR3 is TGTGCCAGCAGTTACTCCGGACGGAGTGGAAATCAGCCCCAGCATTTT.

The chain uses TRBV6-5 and TRBJ2-2; D not resolved. Trimming pared 2 bases from V and 6 bases from J, leaving 7 bases between. From germline, CDR1 is MNHEY and CDR2 SVGAGI. The CDR3 is made up of 13 amino acids. In DNA, the CDR3 is TGTGCCAGCAGTTACGAGCCATCCGGGGAGCTGTTTTTT. Its protein is CASSYEPSGELFF.

This clonotype was picked up a small number of times. The chain uses TRBV20-1 and TRBJ2-5; D is unresolved. This CDR3 contains 10 residues. The V gene lost 7 bases and the J gene lost 2 bases, with 5 bases spanning the gap. The germline V gene has CDR1 DFQATT and CDR2 SNEGSKA (reference sequence). In nucleotides, the CDR3 is TGCAGTGGGTATCAAGAGACCCAGTACTTC. It translates to CSGYQETQYF.

This clonotype occurred many times. V gene TRBV24-1 combines with J gene TRBJ1-5; 8 bases are a match to TRBD1. The V segment lost 7 bases and the J segment 0 bases; nucleotides outside the gene matches: 10. Germline V lookup: CDR1 KGHDR, CDR2 SFDVKD. CDR3 length equals 17 residues. CDR3 nucleotide sequence: TGTGCCACCAGCGGCCCCTCGACAGGGGATAGCAATCAGCCCCAGCATTTT. Its translation is CATSGPSTGDSNQPQHF.

Many counts were recorded for this clonotype. The chain recombines TRBV20-1 with TRBJ1-2; D gene uncertain. Per the germline V gene, CDR1 is DFQATT and CDR2 is SNEGSKA (reference sequence). V was clipped by 5 bases and J by 2 bases, with 12 bases between them. The CDR3 runs to 13 residues. DNA for the CDR3: TGCAGTGCTCGTGTATCTAGGAACTATGGCTACACCTTC. Its translation: CSARVSRNYGYTF.